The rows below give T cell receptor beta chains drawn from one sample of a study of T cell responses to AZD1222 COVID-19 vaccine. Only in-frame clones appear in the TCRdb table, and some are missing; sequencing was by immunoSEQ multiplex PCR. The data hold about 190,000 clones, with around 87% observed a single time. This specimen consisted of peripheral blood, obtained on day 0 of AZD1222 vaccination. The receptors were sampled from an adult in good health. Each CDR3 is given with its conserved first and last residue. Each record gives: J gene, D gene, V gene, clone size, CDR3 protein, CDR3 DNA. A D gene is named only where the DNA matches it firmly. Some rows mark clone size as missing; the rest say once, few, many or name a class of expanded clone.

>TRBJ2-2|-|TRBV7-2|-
CASRPALARELFF
TGTGCCAGCAGGCCAGCGTTGGCCCGGGAGCTGTTTTTT
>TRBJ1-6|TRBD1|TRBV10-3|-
CATRTGVNSPLHF
TGTGCCACCCGGACAGGGGTCAATTCACCCCTCCACTTT
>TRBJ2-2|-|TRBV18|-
CASSPRGPNTGELFF
TGTGCCAGCTCACCCCGGGGGCCAAACACCGGGGAGCTGTTTTTT
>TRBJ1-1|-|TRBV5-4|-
CASSYIQGTTEAFF
TGTGCCAGCAGCTACATACAGGGAACGACTGAAGCTTTCTTT
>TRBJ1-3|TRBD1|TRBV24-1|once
CATSDSGQGRNTIYF
TGTGCCACCAGTGATTCGGGACAGGGGCGAAACACCATATATTTT
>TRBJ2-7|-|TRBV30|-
CAWSDGTPRTEQYF
TGTGCCTGGAGTGACGGGACCCCAAGAACCGAGCAGTACTTC
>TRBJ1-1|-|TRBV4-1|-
CASSQELGTEAFF
TGCGCCAGCAGCCAAGAGCTCGGGACTGAAGCTTTCTTT
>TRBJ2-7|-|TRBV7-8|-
CASSVRGTPKRDSEQYF
TGTGCCAGCAGCGTACGCGGGACCCCTAAACGAGACTCCGAGCAGTACTTC
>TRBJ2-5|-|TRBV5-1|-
CASSSEGRTVSKTQYF
TGCGCCAGCAGTTCGGAAGGGCGGACAGTCTCGAAGACCCAGTACTTC
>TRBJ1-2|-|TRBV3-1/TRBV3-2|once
CASSQTRTDFNYGYTF
TGTGCCAGCAGCCAAACTAGGACGGACTTCAACTATGGCTACACCTTC
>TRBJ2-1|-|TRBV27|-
CASSLSAGTYNEQFF
TGTGCCAGCAGTTTATCGGCGGGGACATACAATGAGCAGTTCTTC
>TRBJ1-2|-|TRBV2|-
CASSAGQSNYGYTF
TGTGCCAGCAGTGCTGGACAGTCTAACTATGGCTACACCTTC
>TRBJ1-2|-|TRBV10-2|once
CASSDTLNYGYTF
TGCGCCAGCAGTGACACGCTGAACTATGGCTACACCTTC
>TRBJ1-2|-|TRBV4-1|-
CASSPGLNYGYTF
TGCGCCAGCAGTCCGGGCCTTAACTATGGCTACACCTTC
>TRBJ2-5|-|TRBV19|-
CASSIGLIQETQYF
TGTGCCAGTAGTATAGGTTTGATCCAAGAGACCCAGTACTTC
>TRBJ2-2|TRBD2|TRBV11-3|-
CASSRLGGSGELFF
TGTGCCAGCAGCCGACTGGGAGGGTCCGGGGAGCTGTTTTTT
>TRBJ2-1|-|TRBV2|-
CASVQGSSYNEQFF
TGTGCCAGCGTCCAGGGGAGCTCCTACAATGAGCAGTTCTTC
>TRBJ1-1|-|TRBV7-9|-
CASSLAWETEAFF
TGTGCCAGCAGCTTAGCGTGGGAGACTGAAGCTTTCTTT
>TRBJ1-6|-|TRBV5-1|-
CASSPGTHNSPLHF
TGCGCCAGCAGCCCCGGGACGCATAATTCACCCCTCCACTTT
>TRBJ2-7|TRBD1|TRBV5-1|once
CASSTDRGSYEQYF
TGCGCCAGCAGCACCGACAGGGGCTCCTACGAGCAGTACTTC
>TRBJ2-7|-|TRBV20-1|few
CSASAELGEQYF
TGCAGTGCTAGTGCGGAGTTAGGCGAGCAGTACTTC
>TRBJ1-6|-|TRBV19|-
CASTHRTDNSPLHF
TGTGCCAGTACCCACCGGACAGATAATTCACCCCTCCACTTT
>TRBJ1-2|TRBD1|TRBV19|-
CASSIDREGVANYGYTF
TGTGCCAGTAGTATCGACAGGGAAGGAGTAGCTAACTATGGCTACACCTTC
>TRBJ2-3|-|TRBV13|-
CASSLNLGTVDTQYF
TGTGCCAGCAGCTTAAACTTGGGGACGGTTGATACGCAGTATTTT
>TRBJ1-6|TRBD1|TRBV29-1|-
CSVGQGDNSPLHF
TGCAGCGTGGGACAGGGAGATAATTCACCCCTCCACTTT
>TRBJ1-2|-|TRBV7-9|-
CASSLDRASYGYTF
TGTGCCAGCAGCTTAGATCGGGCCTCCTATGGCTACACCTTC
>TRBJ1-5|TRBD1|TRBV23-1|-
CASNLRGTGRFYSNQPQHF
TGCGCCAGCAACCTCAGAGGGACAGGGAGGTTTTATAGCAATCAGCCCCAGCATTTT
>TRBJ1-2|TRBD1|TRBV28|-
CASSSYQGARDGYTF
TGTGCCAGCAGTTCCTATCAGGGGGCTCGGGATGGCTACACCTTC
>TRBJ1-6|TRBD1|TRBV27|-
CASSLRDRGDSPLHF
TGTGCCAGCAGTTTGCGGGACAGGGGGGACTCACCCCTCCACTTT
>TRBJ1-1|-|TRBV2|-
CASKSNQGSEAFF
TGTGCCAGCAAGAGCAACCAGGGGTCTGAAGCTTTCTTT
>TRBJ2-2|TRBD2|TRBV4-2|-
CASSQSLAGTGELFF
TGTGCCAGCAGCCAAAGCCTAGCGGGAACCGGGGAGCTGTTTTTT
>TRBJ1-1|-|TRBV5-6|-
CASSPTLRRPNTEAFF
TGTGCCAGCAGCCCTACACTCAGGCGACCGAACACTGAAGCTTTCTTT
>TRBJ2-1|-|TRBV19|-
CASSIRSRGLTVYNEQFF
TGTGCCAGTAGTATTAGGTCCAGGGGCCTAACAGTCTACAATGAGCAGTTCTTC
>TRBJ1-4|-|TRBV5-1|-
CASSLGTALANEKLFF
TGCGCCAGCAGCTTGGGGACAGCTTTAGCTAATGAAAAACTGTTTTTT
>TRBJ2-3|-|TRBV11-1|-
CASSLIRPDTDTQYF
TGTGCCAGCAGCTTAATCAGACCCGACACAGATACGCAGTATTTT
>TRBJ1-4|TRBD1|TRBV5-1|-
CASSATGKTNEKLFF
TGCGCCAGCAGCGCGACAGGGAAAACTAATGAAAAACTGTTTTTT
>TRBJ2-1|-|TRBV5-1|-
CASSLLPDDEQFF
TGCGCCAGCAGCTTGTTGCCAGACGATGAGCAGTTCTTC
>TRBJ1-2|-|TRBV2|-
CASSAREVPGYTF
TGTGCCAGCAGTGCCCGGGAAGTGCCTGGCTACACCTTC
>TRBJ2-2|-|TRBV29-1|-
CSVRLRGANTGELFF
TGCAGCGTCAGACTCAGGGGGGCGAACACCGGGGAGCTGTTTTTT
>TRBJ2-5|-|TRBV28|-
CASSLLPGAPSSEETQYF
TGTGCCAGCAGTTTATTACCGGGGGCCCCGTCTAGCGAAGAGACCCAGTACTTC
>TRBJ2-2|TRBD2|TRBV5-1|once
CASSFSSGGDNTGELFF
TGCGCCAGCAGCTTCTCTAGCGGGGGGGATAACACCGGGGAGCTGTTTTTT
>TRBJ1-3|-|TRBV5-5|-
CASSLGNTGNTIYF
TGTGCCAGCAGCTTGGGAAATACTGGAAACACCATATATTTT
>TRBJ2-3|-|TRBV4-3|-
CASSQDVREDTQYF
TGCGCCAGCAGCCAAGATGTCCGGGAGGATACGCAGTATTTT
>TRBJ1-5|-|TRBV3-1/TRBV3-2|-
CASSQSTANQPQHF
TGTGCCAGCAGCCAATCGACAGCAAATCAGCCCCAGCATTTT
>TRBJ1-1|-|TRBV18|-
CASSPTTVENTEAFF
TGTGCCAGCTCACCGACGACAGTAGAGAACACTGAAGCTTTCTTT
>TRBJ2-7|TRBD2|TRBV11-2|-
CASSWDLAGGGYEQYF
TGTGCCAGCAGCTGGGACTTAGCGGGGGGCGGGTACGAGCAGTACTTC
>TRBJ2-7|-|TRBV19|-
CASSVGTGPSYEQYF
TGTGCCAGTAGTGTGGGGACGGGACCCTCCTACGAGCAGTACTTC
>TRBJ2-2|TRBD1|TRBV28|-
CASSLSDRADTGELFF
TGTGCCAGCAGTTTATCAGACAGGGCCGACACCGGGGAGCTGTTTTTT
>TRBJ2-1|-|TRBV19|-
CASRPRGSNNEQFF
TGTGCCAGTAGACCACGGGGTTCGAACAATGAGCAGTTCTTC
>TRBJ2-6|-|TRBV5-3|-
CARSMEDSGANVLTF
TGTGCCAGATCAATGGAGGACTCTGGGGCCAACGTCCTGACTTTC
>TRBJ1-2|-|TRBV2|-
CASLPGGGALLNYGYTF
TGTGCCAGCCTTCCCGGCGGCGGAGCGCTACTTAACTATGGCTACACCTTC
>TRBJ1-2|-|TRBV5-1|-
CASSLRENWDGYTF
TGCGCCAGCAGCTTGCGCGAAAACTGGGATGGCTACACCTTC